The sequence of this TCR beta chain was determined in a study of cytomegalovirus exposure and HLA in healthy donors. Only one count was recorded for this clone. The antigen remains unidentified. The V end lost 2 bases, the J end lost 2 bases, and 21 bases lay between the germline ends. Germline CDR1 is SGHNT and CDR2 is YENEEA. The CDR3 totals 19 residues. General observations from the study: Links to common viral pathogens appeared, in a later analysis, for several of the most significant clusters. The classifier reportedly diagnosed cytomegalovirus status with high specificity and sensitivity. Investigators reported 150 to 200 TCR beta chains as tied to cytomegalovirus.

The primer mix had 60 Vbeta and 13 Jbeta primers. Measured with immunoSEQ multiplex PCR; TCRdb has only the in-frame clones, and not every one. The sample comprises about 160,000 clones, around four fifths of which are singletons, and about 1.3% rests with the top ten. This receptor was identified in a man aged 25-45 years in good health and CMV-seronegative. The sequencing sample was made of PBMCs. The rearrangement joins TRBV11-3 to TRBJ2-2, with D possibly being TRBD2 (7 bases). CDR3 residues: CASSLWTPGGGPNTGELFF. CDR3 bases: TGTGCCAGCAGCTTATGGACCCCTGGCGGGGGCCCCAACACCGGGGAGCTGTTTTTT.